One sample yielded the 9 T cell receptor beta chains listed below, sequenced in a study of T-cell reconstitution after alpha-beta-depleted transplantation in children. This sample's TCRbeta library carried unique molecular identifier barcodes. TCRdb called the PCR reads again in MiXCR, with one record for every CDR3 protein. This sample has 440,000 or so distinct CDR3 sequences, with 11% found just once. Sequenced material: PBMCs from the stem cell graft donor, taken from the stem cell graft. These receptors were taken from a human donor who donated a stem cell graft to a child with acute myeloid leukemia.

The gene calls are TRBV2 and TRBJ2-1; D not certain. From germline, CDR1 is SNHLY and CDR2 FYNNEI. This CDR3 spans 15 amino acids. V was trimmed by 3 bases and J by 2 bases, leaving 11 bases between them. In DNA form, the CDR3 reads TGTGCCAGCAGTGACGTGATAGTGGCCTACAATGAGCAGTTCTTC. Protein product: CASSDVIVAYNEQFF.

The V and J genes are TRBV11-2 and TRBJ2-1; weak D call: TRBD1 (7 bases). V was clipped by 0 bases and J by 7 bases, with 10 bases between them. Per germline, CDR1 SGHAT and CDR2 FQNNGV. This CDR3 comprises 14 residues. The CDR3 loop is CASSLDQGGNEQFF. The CDR3 DNA is TGTGCCAGCAGCTTAGATCAGGGGGGAAATGAGCAGTTCTTC. Full variable domain (missing parts from reference TRBV11-2 and TRBJ2-1): EAGVAQSPRYKIIEKRQSVAFWCNPISGHATLYWYQQILGQGPKLLIQFQNNGVVDDSQLPKDRFSAERLKGVDSTLKIQPAKLEDSAVYLCASSLDQGGNEQFFGPGTRLTVL.

The rearrangement links TRBV6-1 to TRBJ2-5; 7 bases fit TRBD2. From germline, CDR1 is MNHNS and CDR2 SASEGT. CDR3 size: 14 residues. J lost 3 bases, V lost 6 bases, and 7 bases had no gene match. The CDR3 spells CASRPLAEEETQYF. As DNA, the CDR3 is TGTGCCAGCAGACCTCTAGCGGAGGAAGAGACCCAGTACTTC.

The J gene is TRBJ2-7, the V gene TRBV7-9; D is possibly TRBD2 (5 bases). Germline V gives CDR1 SEHNR, CDR2 FQNEAQ (reference sequence). This CDR3 spans 14 amino acids. V shed 5 bases and J shed 6 bases, with 17 bases lying between them. The CDR3 here is CASSPTNGEREQYF. The DNA of the CDR3 is TGTGCCAGCAGCCCGACGAATGGGGAGCGCGAGCAGTACTTC.

This clonotype has at least ten counts. The chain employs TRBV28 and TRBJ1-2; the D gene is possibly TRBD1 (6 bases). This CDR3 is built from 13 residues. CDR1 is MDHEN, CDR2 SYDVKM, per germline. V dropped 3 bases and J dropped 4 bases, with 9 bases sitting between them. The CDR3 reads CASSFPGAYGYTF. The DNA for the CDR3 is TGTGCCAGCAGTTTCCCAGGGGCCTATGGCTACACCTTC.

This clonotype appeared many times. The chain links TRBV29-1 to TRBJ2-3, with TRBD1 as a possible D gene (6 bases). Germline CDR1 is SQVTM and CDR2 is ANQGSEA. V was cut by 2 bases and J by 4 bases, with 10 bases left in between. This CDR3 is 13 amino acids long. Here the CDR3 reads CSVEWTAADTQYF. The CDR3 nucleotides read TGCAGCGTTGAATGGACAGCAGCAGATACGCAGTATTTT.

The table lists this clonotype with a few counts. The chain has TRBV9 and TRBJ2-5, with 7 bases fitting TRBD2. The CDR3 is made up of 15 amino acids. CDR1 is SGDLS, CDR2 YYNGEE, per germline. J gave up 5 bases and V 0 bases, and 7 bases lay outside the gene matches. The CDR3 spells CASSVAVSGLETQYF. CDR3 nucleotides: TGTGCCAGCAGCGTAGCCGTTAGCGGGCTCGAGACCCAGTACTTC.

There are many counts of this clonotype. The DNA of the CDR3 is TGTGCCAGCAGCCTTTACAGTGCTGAGCAGTTCTTC. Amino acids: CASSLYSAEQFF. This chain connects TRBV5-6 to TRBJ2-1; D gene ambiguous. V lost 4 bases and J 9 bases, leaving 11 bases between the germline ends. This CDR3 is built from 12 residues. Germline CDR1 reads SGHDT; CDR2 reads YYEEEE.

The gene calls are TRBV7-9 and TRBJ2-2; unclear D gene. The CDR3 loop spans 14 amino acids. Germline CDR1 is SEHNR and CDR2 is FQNEAQ (reference sequence). Trimming cost V 2 bases and J 6 bases, with 10 bases left between them. CDR3 in amino acids: CASSLLALPGELFF. CDR3 nucleotide sequence: TGTGCCAGCAGCTTACTGGCCCTCCCCGGGGAGCTGTTTTTT.